What follows are 17 T cell receptor beta chains derived from one specimen sequenced in a study of regulatory T cells in long-lasting Graves disease. Specified time point: persistent/refractory GD, antithyroid drugs over 5 years with positive TRAb. PBMC-derived RNA was used for the TCR library. The TCR beta library used iRepertoire HTBI primers with Arm-PCR amplification of CDR3. TCRdb processed the multiplex PCR reads anew with MiXCR; each CDR3 protein has one entry. There are some 430,000 distinct CDR3 sequences in the sample; 20% to 25% occur only once, and about 6.6% lies in the top ten. Sequenced material: peripheral blood mononuclear cells (PBMCs), taken when the disease was refractory, from a patient treated with antithyroid drugs. These receptors all stem from a female donor with Graves disease.

The CDR3 protein is CASRATSGSETQYF. In DNA form, the CDR3 reads TGTGCCAGCAGGGCGACTAGCGGGAGCGAGACCCAGTACTTC. V is TRBV7-2 and J is TRBJ2-5, with 12 bases identical to TRBD2. CDR1 SGHTA and CDR2 FQGNSA come from the germline V gene. Trimming took 6 bases from V and 5 from J; bases not matched to a gene: 4. This CDR3 is 14 amino acids long.

CDR3 amino acids: CASSKQGMVTGNTIYF. The CDR3 nucleotides read TGTGCCAGCAGCAAACAGGGGATGGTGACTGGAAACACCATATATTTT. V is TRBV2 and J is TRBJ1-3; 7 bases align to TRBD1. Trimming removed 6 bases from V and 2 bases from J; junction bases left unmatched: 10. CDR1 is SNHLY, CDR2 FYNNEI, per germline. The CDR3 length is 16 residues. The full variable domain, rest sourced from reference TRBV2 and TRBJ1-3, is EPEVTQTPSHQVTQMGQEVILRCVPISNHLYFYWYRQILGQKVEFLVSFYNNEISEKSEIFDDQFSVERPDGSNFTLKIRSTKLEDSAMYFCASSKQGMVTGNTIYFGEGSWLTVV.

This clonotype occurred a few times. The chain joins TRBV19 to TRBJ2-7; the match to TRBD1 covers 8 bases. The germline gives CDR1 LNHDA, CDR2 SQIVND (reference sequence). The V gene end was trimmed by 5 bases and the J gene end by 3 bases; junction bases not matched to a gene: 6. This CDR3 region has 14 residues. The chain's CDR3 is CASSPGQANYEQYF. The CDR3 DNA is TGTGCCAGTAGTCCGGGACAGGCTAACTACGAGCAGTACTTC.

The chain links TRBV15 to TRBJ2-2, with unresolved D. Germline V gene data show CDR1 as LNHNV and CDR2 as YYDKDF (reference sequence). The CDR3 contains 14 residues. Trimming removed 0 bases from V and 3 bases from J, with 5 bases in between. CDR3 coding DNA: TGTGCCACCAGCAGAGAGGTTTACACCGGGGAGCTGTTTTTT. Amino acids: CATSREVYTGELFF.

This clonotype was recorded many times. The chain carries TRBV6-1 and TRBJ1-5; 7 bases line up with TRBD1. Unmatched junction bases numbered 10, after V lost 6 bases and J lost 2 bases. Germline CDR1 MNHNS, CDR2 SASEGT. The CDR3 spans 16 residues. The CDR3 sequence is CASSPTPGGGNQPQHF. CDR3 DNA sequence: TGTGCCAGCAGCCCCACCCCAGGGGGGGGCAATCAGCCCCAGCATTTT.

In its sample, this clonotype was seen many times. The genes are TRBV2 and TRBJ1-6; possibly TRBD1 for D (5 bases). Trimming left V 7 bases short and J 5 bases short, with 9 bases between. CDR3 length: 13 residues. Looked up from germline, CDR1 is SNHLY and CDR2 is FYNNEI. The CDR3 loop is CASTQGHNSPLHF. The DNA for the CDR3 is TGTGCCAGCACGCAGGGACATAATTCACCCCTCCACTTT.

The rearrangement links TRBV7-9 to TRBJ2-7; TRBD2 matches 14 bases. V lost 5 bases, J lost 3 bases, and 9 bases stayed unmatched. The CDR3 runs to 17 residues. Germline lookup yields CDR1 SEHNR and CDR2 FQNEAQ (reference sequence). The CDR3 reads CASSPGTSGSGYYEQYF. The CDR3, as DNA: TGTGCCAGCAGCCCAGGGACTAGCGGGAGCGGATACTACGAGCAGTACTTC.

Many counts were recorded for this clonotype. The chain couples TRBV6-5 to TRBJ2-5; 10 nucleotides align to TRBD1. Germline CDR1 and CDR2: MNHEY and SVGAGI. J gave up 3 bases and V 0 bases, and 4 bases lay outside the gene matches. The CDR3 runs 16 residues. In DNA, the CDR3 is TGTGCCAGCAGTTACTCGGGACAGGGGAGAGAAGAGACCCAGTACTTC. Encoded protein: CASSYSGQGREETQYF.

This clonotype appeared a few times. This could be a read error, since a much larger clone is one nucleotide away. In DNA form, the CDR3 reads TGTGCCAGCAGTTCATCTGCGGGAGTGGGCGGGGAGCTGTTTTTT. Its protein is CASSSSAGVGGELFF. The V and J genes are TRBV12-3 or TRBV12-4 and TRBJ2-2, with TRBD2 matching 7 bases. The CDR3 loop spans 15 amino acids. V trimming: 4 bases; J trimming: 7 bases; junction bases outside the gene matches: 9.

The chain recombines TRBV13 with TRBJ1-2; unclear D gene. Germline V gene sequence: CDR1 PRHDT, CDR2 FYEKMQ (reference sequence). The V end lost 5 bases, the J end lost 1 base, and 14 bases lay between the germline ends. The CDR3 covers 15 residues. In DNA, the CDR3 is TGTGCCAGCAGCCGGACGGCCCGTTTTAACTATGGCTACACCTTC. Translated: CASSRTARFNYGYTF.

This clonotype was picked up one time. Just one base apart from a much larger clone, this may be a read error. The J gene is TRBJ1-2, the V gene TRBV12-3 or TRBV12-4; 11 bases map to TRBD1. This CDR3 contains 15 residues. CDR3 region: CASSLGTGGRGGDTF. In nucleotides, the CDR3 is TGTGCCAGCAGTTTAGGGACAGGGGGCAGGGGTGGCGACACCTTC.

This clonotype appeared many times. One junction end disagrees with the germline gene, perhaps due to a read error. The rearrangement joins TRBV5-1 to TRBJ2-2; D not certain. CDR1 and CDR2 (germline): SGHRS, YFSETQ. This CDR3 has 12 residues. The CDR3 bases are TGTGCCAGCAGTCCATCCACCGGGGAGCTGTTTTTT. The encoded protein is CASSPSTGELFF.

The chain couples TRBV10-3 to TRBJ2-7; 9 positions match TRBD1. The trim removed 6 bases at V and 3 bases at J, leaving 12 bases unmatched. Germline V gene data show CDR1 as ENHRY and CDR2 as SYGVKD. The CDR3 spans 16 residues. The CDR3 DNA sequence: TGTGCCATCAGAGAAGACAGGGGGGAGACCTACTACGAGCAGTACTTC. Translated: CAIREDRGETYYEQYF.

This chain connects TRBV5-1 to TRBJ2-3; D may match TRBD1 or TRBD2 (5 bases each). There are 14 residues in the CDR3. CDR1 is SGHRS and CDR2 is YFSETQ in the germline V gene. Trimming took off 4 bases at V and 2 bases at J, with 11 bases between the two ends. This chain's CDR3 is CASSIWGFTDTQYF. The CDR3 bases are TGCGCCAGCAGCATCTGGGGGTTCACAGATACGCAGTATTTT. Full variable domain (rest looked up from reference TRBV5-1 and TRBJ2-3): KAGVTQTPRYLIKTRGQQVTLSCSPISGHRSVSWYQQTPGQGLQFLFEYFSETQRNKGNFPGRFSGRQFSNSRSEMNVSTLELGDSALYLCASSIWGFTDTQYFGPGTRLTVL.

This clonotype has more than one count but fewer than ten. The rearrangement joins TRBV7-9 to TRBJ2-7; D gene unclear. The V gene's germline CDR1 is SEHNR and CDR2 FQNEAQ (reference sequence). V was shortened by 2 bases and J by 6 bases, with 17 bases between the two germline ends. CDR3 size: 15 residues. In nucleotides, the CDR3 is TGTGCCAGCAGCTTACCGACGGAGAACCTCATCGAGCAGTACTTC. Amino acids: CASSLPTENLIEQYF.

In its sample, this clonotype was seen a few times. The CDR3 coding sequence is TGTGCCAGTCTAGCAGGGATTCTCACTGAAGCTTTCTTT. Translated: CASLAGILTEAFF. The genes are TRBV19 and TRBJ1-1, with D perhaps TRBD1 (5 bases). Trimming pared 8 bases from V and 4 bases from J, leaving 14 bases between. CDR3 length: 13 amino acids. Germline V gene sequence: CDR1 LNHDA, CDR2 SQIVND (reference sequence).

The chain combines TRBV20-1 with TRBJ1-5; TRBD1 is a possible D gene (6 bases). Deletions cut 1 base from V and 4 bases from J, with 14 bases between. In germline, CDR1 is DFQATT, CDR2 SNEGSKA (reference sequence). The CDR3 has 15 amino acids. CDR3 residues: CSARVPLQGNQPQHF. As DNA, the CDR3 is TGCAGTGCTAGAGTCCCACTACAGGGAAATCAGCCCCAGCATTTT.